A selection of T cell receptor beta chains follows, all from one sample in a study of human T cells and chemical hapten exposure. TCRdb called the RACE reads again in MiXCR, with one record for every CDR3 protein. Among about 120,000 distinct CDR3 sequences listed, approximately 14% were seen once. This sample comprised whole blood, obtained in connection with sensitization to the hapten diphenylcyclopropenone (DPC). These receptors all stem from a man between 18 and 29 years old with alopecia areata. Some clones in this sample may be carry-over from other donors' samples. Both conserved end residues are part of each CDR3. A D gene is named only where the DNA matches it firmly. Size values are once, few and many counts, or a class for expanded clones, and some rows have none.

TRBJ1-2	TRBD1	TRBV7-7	-	TGTGCCAGCAGCTTAGTAGGGAGACAGGGAGAGAATGACTATGGCTACACCTTC	CASSLVGRQGENDYGYTF
TRBJ2-1	-	TRBV23-1	few	TGCGCCAGTCCGATTGCCCCTTGGAGCTCCTACAATGAGCAGTTCTTC	CASPIAPWSSYNEQFF
TRBJ2-2	-	TRBV6-2/TRBV6-3	-	TGTGCCAGCAGTTTCGAGGTGTGGACAGCGCTTAACACCGGGGAGCTGTTTTTT	CASSFEVWTALNTGELFF
TRBJ2-5	-	TRBV25-1	many	TGTGCCAGCAGTGAGCCGCTTGCGGGGAAAGAGACCCAGTACTTC	CASSEPLAGKETQYF
TRBJ2-2	-	TRBV10-1	-	TGCGCCAGCAGCCGCACAGGGCTTGAGCTGTTTTTT	CASSRTGLELFF
TRBJ1-1	TRBD1	TRBV20-1	-	TGCAGTGCTGGAGACAGGGACACTGAAGCTTTCTTT	CSAGDRDTEAFF
TRBJ2-7	-	TRBV29-1	many	TGCAGCGCAGTTTCGCAGGGGAACCACGAGCAGTACTTC	CSAVSQGNHEQYF
TRBJ2-5	-	TRBV7-2	few	TGTGCCAGCAGCGGGGCGGTAGAGACCCAGTACTTC	CASSGAVETQYF
TRBJ2-1	-	TRBV4-3	-	TGCGCCAGCAGCCAAGGATCACAGTCCTACAATGAGCAGTTCTTC	CASSQGSQSYNEQFF
TRBJ1-6	-	TRBV7-9	-	TGTGCCAGCAGCTCCGTTAGGGAGAATTCACCCCTCCACTTT	CASSSVRENSPLHF
TRBJ2-3	-	TRBV11-2	-	TGTGCCAGCAGCTCCGAACCTGGGAGAGATACGCAGTATTTT	CASSSEPGRDTQYF
TRBJ2-2	-	TRBV5-1	few	TGCGCCAGCAGCTTGGTTCGTGTGACTACCGGGGAGCTGTTTTTT	CASSLVRVTTGELFF
TRBJ2-7	TRBD1	TRBV9	-	TGTGCCAGCAGCGCCTCCCCGGGACAGGGGGTATACGAGCAGTACTTC	CASSASPGQGVYEQYF
TRBJ2-1	-	TRBV10-2	few	TGCGCCAGCAGTCCGGATGGGGCGCCCTACAATGAGCAGTTCTTC	CASSPDGAPYNEQFF
TRBJ1-6	-	TRBV21-1	-	TGTGCCAGCCGGCGTAATTCACCCCTCCACTTT	CASRRNSPLHF
TRBJ1-4	TRBD1	TRBV7-2	many	TGTGCCAGCAGACTGACAGGGGGTAATGAAAAACTGTTTTTT	CASRLTGGNEKLFF
TRBJ2-2	-	TRBV7-6	-	TGTGCCAGCAGCTTAGGGGTAGCGGCGCCGAACACCGGGGAGCTGTTTTTT	CASSLGVAAPNTGELFF
TRBJ2-7	-	TRBV7-6	many	TGTGCCAGCAGCCCGAGGACAACCTCCTACGAGCAGTACTTC	CASSPRTTSYEQYF
TRBJ1-4	-	TRBV7-9	few	TGTGCCAGCAGGTCCGGGACGAGAAAAAGAAATGAAAAACTGTTTTTT	CASRSGTRKRNEKLFF
TRBJ2-2	-	TRBV5-4	few	TGTGCCAGCAGCTTGCCCCCCGGGGAGCTGTTTTTT	CASSLPPGELFF
TRBJ1-5	-	TRBV3-1	many	TGTGCCAGCAGCCAAGGAGGGGGACTCAATCAGCCCCAGCATTTT	CASSQGGGLNQPQHF
TRBJ1-3	-	TRBV18	few	TGTGCCAGCTCACACCTGACAGGCTCCGGCGCAAACACCATATATTTT	CASSHLTGSGANTIYF
TRBJ1-1	-	TRBV4-3	few	TGCGCCAGCAGCCAAAGTATCGGGGGAAGAATGAACACTGAAGCTTTCTTT	CASSQSIGGRMNTEAFF
TRBJ1-1	-	TRBV12-3/TRBV12-4	few	TGTGCCAGCAGTCCTAGATCGGCGGACACTGAAGCTTTCTTT	CASSPRSADTEAFF
TRBJ2-3	-	TRBV11-2	many	TGTGCCAGCAGCTTATACCACGGCAACACAGATACGCAGTATTTT	CASSLYHGNTDTQYF
TRBJ2-5	-	TRBV12-3/TRBV12-4	medium-sized	TGTGCCAGCAGTTTACAAGAGACCCAGTACTTC	CASSLQETQYF
TRBJ2-1	-	TRBV21-1	-	TGTGCCAGCAGTCGGTCCGGTATCTCCTACAATGAGCAGTTCTTC	CASSRSGISYNEQFF
TRBJ1-5	-	TRBV6-2/TRBV6-3	few	TGTGCCAGCAGTTACTCTCTCCAAGGACTCCTCCCGCATAGCAATCAGCCCCAGCATTTT	CASSYSLQGLLPHSNQPQHF
TRBJ2-7	-	TRBV29-1	-	TGCAGCGTTCTACAGGTCTCCTACGAGCAGTACTTC	CSVLQVSYEQYF
TRBJ2-6	-	TRBV4-3	-	TGCGCCAGCAGCCAAGCTGCAGGATCTGGGGCCAACGTCCTGACTTTC	CASSQAAGSGANVLTF
TRBJ2-6	-	TRBV3-1	-	TGTGCCAGCAGCCAGGTTGGGGCACTGGACGTCCTGACTTTC	CASSQVGALDVLTF
TRBJ1-4	TRBD1	TRBV9	-	TGTGCCAGCAGCGTTTCCGGGACAGCTTATGAAAAACTGTTTTTT	CASSVSGTAYEKLFF
TRBJ1-4	-	TRBV9	-	TGTGCCAGCAGCGGAGAAGATGCAACTAATGAAAAACTGTTTTTT	CASSGEDATNEKLFF
TRBJ2-5	-	TRBV3-1	-	TGTGCCAGCAGCCACCAGGGGAAGATGGAGACCCAGTACTTC	CASSHQGKMETQYF
TRBJ2-6	TRBD1	TRBV7-2	few	TGTGCCAGCAGCTTGGACAGGGCCGGGGCCAACGTCCTGACTTTC	CASSLDRAGANVLTF
TRBJ2-5	-	TRBV7-9	-	TGTGCCGGACGGAGTGAGACCCAGTACTTC	CAGRSETQYF
TRBJ2-2	-	TRBV5-1	few	TGCGCCAGCAGCGGGGCAGGCTCTGTTACCGGGGAGCTGTTTTTT	CASSGAGSVTGELFF
TRBJ2-3	-	TRBV7-2	once	TGTGCCAGCAGCTTAGTATTTAGCACAGATACGCAGTATTTT	CASSLVFSTDTQYF
TRBJ1-2	TRBD1	TRBV4-3	-	TGCGCCAGCAGCCAAGACCTTCGGACAGGGGTTTATGGCTACACCTTC	CASSQDLRTGVYGYTF
TRBJ1-4	-	TRBV10-2	few	TGCGCCAGCAGGGGGGCAGCTAATGAAAAACTGTTTTTT	CASRGAANEKLFF
TRBJ2-3	TRBD2	TRBV12-3/TRBV12-4	-	TGTGCCAGCAGTATTAGGACTAGCGGGGGGGCAGATACGCAGTATTTT	CASSIRTSGGADTQYF
TRBJ1-1	-	TRBV12-3/TRBV12-4	-	TGTGCCAGCAGTTTAGATGTGGCCCGACGGAACACTGAAGCTTTCTTT	CASSLDVARRNTEAFF
TRBJ1-1	-	TRBV29-1	few	TGCAGCGTCTCCAGACAACCGGGGAGCGGTGAAGCTTTCTTT	CSVSRQPGSGEAFF
TRBJ2-3	TRBD1	TRBV10-3	many	TGTGCCATCAGTGAGTCCGACAGGGGGCTTACAGATACGCAGTATTTT	CAISESDRGLTDTQYF
TRBJ1-5	-	TRBV7-9	few	TGTGCCAGCAGCCAAACTAAAGGGAATCAGCCCCAGCATTTT	CASSQTKGNQPQHF
TRBJ1-1	-	TRBV2	-	TGTGCCAGCAGTGAAGGTAGATCGCTGCTGAACACTGAATCTTTCTTT	CASSEGRSLLNTESFF
TRBJ2-5	-	TRBV28	-	TGTGCCAGCACCACGGCCGCAAAGGGAGGAGAGACCCAGTACTTC	CASTTAAKGGETQYF
TRBJ2-1	TRBD1	TRBV20-1	-	TGCAGTGCCGACAGGGTAAACAATGAGCAGTTCTTC	CSADRVNNEQFF
TRBJ1-2	TRBD1	TRBV4-1	-	TGCGCCAGCAGGGGGACAGGGAACTATGGCTACACCTTC	CASRGTGNYGYTF
TRBJ2-3	TRBD2	TRBV6-6	few	TGTGCCAGCAGCCGAGCGGGGGGGCCTACAGATACGCAGTATTTT	CASSRAGGPTDTQYF
TRBJ2-5	TRBD1	TRBV12-3/TRBV12-4	-	TGTGCCAGCAGTCAACAGGGGGGAGAAGAGACCCAGTACTTC	CASSQQGGEETQYF
TRBJ2-2	-	TRBV29-1	once	TGCAGCGTTTACTTGGACACCGGGGAGCTGTTTTTT	CSVYLDTGELFF
TRBJ2-3	-	TRBV7-2	-	TGTGCCAGCAGACTAACAGGGCTCATCACAGATACGCAGTATTTT	CASRLTGLITDTQYF